This T cell receptor beta chain was captured by sequencing in a study of cytomegalovirus exposure and HLA in healthy donors. About the research overall: T cells numbering approximately 170 million yielded around 120 million unique TCR beta sequences in an earlier analysis. Study results and limitations: The authors enumerated 150 to 200 TCR beta chains as linked to cytomegalovirus. In a later analysis, TCR beta V- and J-gene trimming was associated with a missense DCLRE1C variant.

Note on this clone: Its antigen is currently unknown.

Amplification used 60 Vbeta primers and 13 Jbeta primers. Original methodology: Unique TCR beta chains numbered roughly 84 million in a later analysis, with around 10 million shared. Profiled with immunoSEQ multiplex PCR; TCRdb holds only in-frame clones, not every one. V and J calls and clone size come straight from that table; D and trimming were deduced from the DNA. Its table lists fewer than 85,000 clones. The CDR3 covers 10 residues. The receptor was derived from a female donor in good health and CMV-seropositive. V usage is TRBV21-1 and J usage is TRBJ2-2; the tabulated D call, TRBD1, remains unverified against the DNA. TRBV21-1 is a pseudogene locus. Sequencing was done on a sample of PBMCs. This CDR3 is CASSKYRTVF. Written as DNA, the CDR3 is TGTGCCAGCAGTAAATACAGGACAGTTTTT.